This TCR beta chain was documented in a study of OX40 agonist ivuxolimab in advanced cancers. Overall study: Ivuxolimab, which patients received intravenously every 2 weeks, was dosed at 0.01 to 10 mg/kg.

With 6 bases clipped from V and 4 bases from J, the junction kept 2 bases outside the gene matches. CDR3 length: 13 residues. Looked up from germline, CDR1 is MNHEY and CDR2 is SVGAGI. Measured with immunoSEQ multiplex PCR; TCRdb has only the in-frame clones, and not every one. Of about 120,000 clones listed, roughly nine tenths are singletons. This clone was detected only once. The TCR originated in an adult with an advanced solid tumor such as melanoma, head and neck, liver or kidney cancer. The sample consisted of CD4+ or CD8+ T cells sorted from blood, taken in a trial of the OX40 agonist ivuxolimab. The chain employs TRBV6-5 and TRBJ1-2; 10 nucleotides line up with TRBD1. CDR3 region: CASRGQGFYGYTF. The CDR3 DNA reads TGTGCCAGCAGGGGACAGGGGTTCTATGGCTACACCTTC.